This T cell receptor beta chain was identified in a study of post-analysis software for immune sequencing data. Regarding the study as a whole: Four to six TRBV segments, including TRBV5-6, TRBV5-1 and TRBV20-1, were more frequent in patients than controls. Those with multiple sclerosis, the patient group, showed significantly lower normalized Chao1 diversity than controls.

Libraries were made from TCR beta cDNA, and they carried unique molecular identifiers. MiXCR, applied by TCRdb to the PCR reads, yields one record per CDR3 protein. The repertoire holds approximately 660,000 distinct CDR3 sequences, with 55% to 60% as singletons. V shed 1 base and J shed 2 bases, with 12 bases lying between them. This CDR3 spans 14 amino acids. Germline CDR1 and CDR2: DFQATT and SNEGSKA (reference sequence). Of note for this clonotype: The target antigen is unknown.

The sequence was obtained from a girl aged 2-15 years with multiple sclerosis. The rearrangement uses TRBV20-1 and TRBJ2-7, with D uncertain. Material: blood. Written as DNA, the CDR3 is TGCAGTGCTAGAGGAGCCGTTGCCCCCTACGAGCAGTACTTC. Residues: CSARGAVAPYEQYF.